This T cell receptor beta chain was captured by sequencing in a study of cytomegalovirus exposure and HLA in healthy donors. Clones were sequenced by immunoSEQ multiplex PCR, and TCRdb holds only the in-frame ones, with some missing. Altogether about 280,000 clones are present, roughly 90% being singletons, with the ten largest covering about 0.85%. The germline V gene has CDR1 LNHDA and CDR2 SQIVND (reference sequence). With 6 bases removed from V and 3 bases from J, the gap between germline ends came to 17 bases. This CDR3 is built from 16 residues. The sequence derives from a woman aged 18-29 years in good health and CMV-seronegative. The sample consisted of PBMCs. The chain couples TRBV19 to TRBJ2-2; tentative D call: TRBD2 (6 bases). The CDR3 region has the DNA TGTGCCAGTAGCACCCGGCGGGGCGGCGACACCGGGGAGCTGTTTTTT. This gives the protein CASSTRRGGDTGELFF. Full variable domain (outside the CDR3, taken from reference TRBV19 and TRBJ2-2): DGGITQSPKYLFRKEGQNVTLSCEQNLNHDAMYWYRQDPGQGLRLIYYSQIVNDFQKGDIAEGYSVSREKKESFPLTVTSAQKNPTAFYLCASSTRRGGDTGELFFGEGSRLTVL.